The next 25 T cell receptor beta chains were all read from a single sample in a study of T cell responses to AZD1222 COVID-19 vaccine. Using immunoSEQ multiplex PCR, the repertoire was profiled, and TCRdb retains in-frame clones only, with some absent. Here the sample spans tens of thousands of clones, approximately 89% being singletons. Sequenced material: peripheral blood, taken on day 0 of AZD1222 vaccination. The receptors derive from an adult in good health.

The chain links TRBV6-2 or TRBV6-3 to TRBJ2-1; D is undetermined. CDR3 length: 11 residues. Trimming stripped 0 bases from V and 10 bases from J, with 4 bases between. The germline V gene encodes CDR1 MNHEY and CDR2 SVGEGT. This CDR3 is CASSYSGEQFF. The CDR3 DNA reads as TGTGCCAGCAGTTACTCGGGAGAGCAGTTCTTC.

The J gene is TRBJ2-3, the V gene TRBV29-1; D is unresolved. This CDR3 has 16 residues. Germline CDR1 SQVTM, CDR2 ANQGSEA. Trimming cost V 0 bases and J 2 bases, with 15 bases left between them. CDR3 loop: CSVEDPFGVYTDTQYF. The CDR3 region has the DNA TGCAGCGTTGAAGATCCGTTCGGCGTATACACAGATACGCAGTATTTT.

This clone was observed once. The chain is built from TRBV4-1 and TRBJ2-2; possible D gene TRBD2, 6 bases. Germline V CDR1 and CDR2: MGHRA, YSYEKL. V lost 3 bases and J lost 2, with 7 bases in between. There are 14 residues in the CDR3. The CDR3 nucleotides are TGCGCCAGCAGCCAGGGACTCAACACCGGGGAGCTGTTTTTT. Its translation: CASSQGLNTGELFF.

CDR3 coding DNA: TGTGCCAGCAGCTCGGGTTATCCGGGACAGGGATCCTACGAGCAGTACTTC. Its protein is CASSSGYPGQGSYEQYF. The rearrangement joins TRBV7-2 to TRBJ2-7; TRBD1 matches at 9 bases. Trimming removed 4 bases from V and 1 base from J; junction bases left unmatched: 11. Germline V CDR1 and CDR2: SGHTA, FQGNSA. The CDR3 contains 17 residues.

The rearrangement links TRBV27 to TRBJ2-7; TRBD1 or TRBD2 may be the D gene (5 bases each). V gave up 5 bases and J gave up 7 bases, with 15 bases separating them. CDR1 is MNHEY, CDR2 SMNVEV, per germline (reference sequence). CDR3 length: 13 amino acids. In nucleotides, the CDR3 is TGTGCCAGCAGTACTCCGACCGAGGGGGAGCAGTACTTC. It encodes CASSTPTEGEQYF.

The chain combines TRBV19 with TRBJ1-1; the D gene is possibly TRBD1 (5 bases). V lost 6 bases and J lost 3, with 17 bases in between. CDR1 and CDR2 from the germline V gene are LNHDA and SQIVND (reference sequence). This CDR3 spans 15 amino acids. CDR3 protein: CASSLNGQGDTEAFF. DNA of the CDR3: TGTGCCAGTAGCCTAAACGGTCAGGGAGACACTGAAGCTTTCTTT.

The gene calls are TRBV6-2 or TRBV6-3 and TRBJ1-5; 9 bases are shared with TRBD1. The length of the CDR3 is 16 residues. Germline CDR1 reads MNHEY; CDR2 reads SVGEGT. V lost 5 bases and J lost 1; bases outside the gene matches: 6. CDR3 in amino acids: CASSPQGQGSNQPQHF. CDR3 nucleotide sequence: TGTGCCAGCAGTCCCCAGGGACAGGGAAGCAATCAGCCCCAGCATTTT.

The V and J genes are TRBV5-1 and TRBJ1-2; D perhaps matches TRBD1 (5 bases). Germline V gene lookup returns CDR1 SGHRS and CDR2 YFSETQ. The CDR3 loop spans 14 amino acids. V was clipped by 4 bases and J by 3 bases, with 13 bases between them. CDR3 DNA sequence: TGCGCCAGCAGCGAGATGCCGGGACACTATGGCTACACCTTC. It codes for CASSEMPGHYGYTF. Supplemented by reference TRBV5-1 and TRBJ1-2, the full variable domain reads KAGVTQTPRYLIKTRGQQVTLSCSPISGHRSVSWYQQTPGQGLQFLFEYFSETQRNKGNFPGRFSGRQFSNSRSEMNVSTLELGDSALYLCASSEMPGHYGYTFGSGTRLTVV.

This sequence joins TRBV29-1 and TRBJ2-1, with D perhaps given as TRBD1 or TRBD2 (5 bases each). The germline gives CDR1 SQVTM, CDR2 ANQGSEA. V was pared by 3 bases and J by 6 bases, with 15 bases between. The CDR3 is 14 amino acids. CDR3 amino acids: CSVDMGLGANEQFF. CDR3 nucleotides: TGCAGCGTTGACATGGGTCTCGGGGCCAATGAGCAGTTCTTC.

The chain couples TRBV5-1 to TRBJ2-2; tentative D call: TRBD1 (5 bases). Germline V gene sequence: CDR1 SGHRS, CDR2 YFSETQ. The V end was cut by 0 bases, the J end by 6 bases, with 9 bases between. The CDR3 extends over 14 amino acids. DNA for the CDR3: TGCGCCAGCAGCTTGGTGGTAGGGGCCGGGGAGCTGTTTTTT. It specifies CASSLVVGAGELFF.

This rearrangement joins TRBV23-1 to TRBJ2-2; 10 bases align to TRBD2. TRBV23-1 belongs to the ORF category, with a function that is uncertain. V lost 2 bases to trimming and J lost 6 bases; unmatched junction nucleotides: 6. The CDR3 covers 16 residues. The CDR3 DNA reads as TGCGCCAGCAGTCAAGGGAGCGGGAGGGCCGCCGGGGAGCTGTTTTTT. Encoded protein: CASSQGSGRAAGELFF.

The chain is built from TRBV28 and TRBJ2-1; possible D gene TRBD1, 5 bases. This CDR3 spans 14 amino acids. The germline V gene encodes CDR1 MDHEN and CDR2 SYDVKM. Trimming cost V 9 bases and J 0 bases, with 12 bases left between them. CDR3 sequence reads: CASLPGRSYNEQFF. The CDR3 DNA reads TGTGCCAGTCTCCCAGGGCGCTCCTACAATGAGCAGTTCTTC. Filled out from reference TRBV28 and TRBJ2-1, the complete variable domain reads DVKVTQSSRYLVKRTGEKVFLECVQDMDHENMFWYRQDPGLGLRLIYFSYDVKMKEKGDIPEGYSVSREKKERFSLILESASTNQTSMYLCASLPGRSYNEQFFGPGTRLTVL.

The V gene is TRBV14, the J gene TRBJ1-1, with 9 bases that match TRBD1. The CDR3 loop spans 18 amino acids. Unmatched junction bases numbered 14, after V lost 3 bases and J lost 3 bases. Looked up from germline, CDR1 is SGHDN and CDR2 is FVKESK. DNA for the CDR3: TGTGCCAGCAGCCATAAAGGACAGGGGAGATTAGGGGACACTGAAGCTTTCTTT. This translates into CASSHKGQGRLGDTEAFF.

The V and J genes are TRBV2 and TRBJ1-5; 9 bases are a match to TRBD1. This CDR3 has 14 amino acids. The J segment lost 6 bases and the V segment lost 6 bases, leaving 6 bases of the junction unmatched. Germline loops: CDR1 SNHLY, CDR2 FYNNEI. CDR3: CASRVDRGSQPQHF. The CDR3 region has the DNA TGTGCCAGCAGGGTGGACAGGGGAAGTCAGCCCCAGCATTTT.

The chain couples TRBV2 to TRBJ2-3, with D possibly matching TRBD2 (5 bases). Germline lookup yields CDR1 SNHLY and CDR2 FYNNEI. V gave up 2 bases and J gave up 3 bases, with 9 bases separating them. The CDR3 runs to 14 residues. The CDR3 spells CASSETLATDTQYF. As DNA, the CDR3 is TGTGCCAGCAGTGAAACGCTAGCTACAGATACGCAGTATTTT. The full variable domain, with the rest looked up from reference TRBV2 and TRBJ2-3, is EPEVTQTPSHQVTQMGQEVILRCVPISNHLYFYWYRQILGQKVEFLVSFYNNEISEKSEIFDDQFSVERPDGSNFTLKIRSTKLEDSAMYFCASSETLATDTQYFGPGTRLTVL.

The chain combines TRBV27 with TRBJ1-2, with 10 bases matching TRBD1. The length of the CDR3 is 15 residues. In germline, CDR1 is MNHEY, CDR2 SMNVEV (reference sequence). J gave up 3 bases and V 0 bases, and 1 base lay outside the gene matches. The CDR3 DNA follows: TGTGCCAGCAGTTTATCGGGGACAGGGGACTATGGCTACACCTTC. It codes for CASSLSGTGDYGYTF.

The chain recombines TRBV28 with TRBJ1-2; D remains ambiguous. Per germline, CDR1 MDHEN and CDR2 SYDVKM. This CDR3 has 12 residues. The germline V and J ends were trimmed by 3 bases and 4 bases, with 6 bases remaining between them. The CDR3 DNA sequence: TGTGCCAGCAGTTTCAGGATCTATGGCTACACCTTC. Amino acids: CASSFRIYGYTF.

The chain couples TRBV5-5 to TRBJ1-5, with D perhaps matching TRBD1 (5 bases). Germline CDR1 reads SGHKS; CDR2 reads YYEKEE (reference sequence). V lost 5 bases, J lost 4 bases, and 16 bases lay in between. CDR3 length: 15 residues. CDR3: CASSRDPGGNQPQHF. DNA of the CDR3: TGTGCCAGCAGTCGAGACCCGGGGGGTAATCAGCCCCAGCATTTT.

Comments on this clone: Sequence at one end of the junction differs from germline and may be a read error. The V gene is TRBV18, the J gene TRBJ1-3, with 7 bases lining up with TRBD1. The CDR3 loop spans 15 amino acids. Germline V CDR1 and CDR2: KGHSH, LQKENI. This chain's CDR3 is CASSPQQGSGNTIYF. The CDR3 coding sequence is TGTGCCAGCTCCCCACAACAGGGGTCGGGAAACACCATATATTTT.

The chain links TRBV19 to TRBJ2-7; the match to TRBD1 covers 11 bases. Germline lookup yields CDR1 LNHDA and CDR2 SQIVND (reference sequence). Unmatched junction bases numbered 4, after V lost 1 base and J lost 5 bases. The CDR3 spans 15 residues. The CDR3 reads CASSIAQDRGHEQYF. The CDR3 coding sequence is TGTGCCAGTAGTATAGCCCAGGACAGGGGGCACGAGCAGTACTTC.

This clone came up once. The rearrangement joins TRBV11-2 to TRBJ2-2, with 9 bases aligning to TRBD2. The germline V gene encodes CDR1 SGHAT and CDR2 FQNNGV. The V segment lost 0 bases and the J segment 0 bases; nucleotides outside the gene matches: 5. This CDR3 region has 18 residues. The CDR3 nucleotides are TGTGCCAGCAGCTTAGACCCCCTAGCGGGGACGAACACCGGGGAGCTGTTTTTT. Translation: CASSLDPLAGTNTGELFF.

The rearrangement joins TRBV4-1 to TRBJ2-1; D is ambiguous. The CDR3 is 13 amino acids. Trimming removed 1 base from V and 7 bases from J, with 8 bases in between. CDR1 is MGHRA, CDR2 YSYEKL, per germline. CDR3 sequence (DNA): TGCGCCAGCAGCCAAGCCTCCAGTAATGAGCAGTTCTTC. This sequence encodes CASSQASSNEQFF.

The rearrangement joins TRBV7-8 to TRBJ2-3; tentatively, D is TRBD1 or TRBD2 (5 bases each). Between the trimmed V and J ends, which lost 2 bases and 2 bases, there was a span of 8 bases. CDR1 and CDR2 (germline): SGHVS, FQNEAQ. The CDR3 runs to 14 residues. CDR3 in DNA: TGTGCCAGCAGCTTATGGGGGAACACAGATACGCAGTATTTT. Translating it yields CASSLWGNTDTQYF.

This rearrangement joins TRBV5-1 to TRBJ1-5; D not resolved. The germline CDR1 and CDR2 sequences are SGHRS and YFSETQ. The CDR3 length is 15 residues. Deletions cut 0 bases from V and 1 base from J, with 8 bases between. CDR3 protein: CASSLGGLSNQPQHF. CDR3 nucleotides: TGCGCCAGCAGCTTGGGAGGTCTGAGCAATCAGCCCCAGCATTTT.

V gene TRBV3-1 (or the pseudogene TRBV3-2) combines with J gene TRBJ2-7; 11 bases line up with TRBD1. Germline CDR1 LGHDT, CDR2 YNNKEL (reference sequence). The CDR3 covers 20 residues. Losses at the gene ends were 4 bases for V and 6 bases for J; bases not matched to a gene: 23. In DNA, the CDR3 is TGTGCCAGCAGCCTGGCCCGGGACAGGGGGGACCCGGTTTCCCTAAGCGAGCAGTACTTC. Protein: CASSLARDRGDPVSLSEQYF.